This T cell receptor (beta chain) stems from a study of T cell repertoires in cytomegalovirus infection. Study overall: Public TCR beta signatures provided an indication of both CMV infection and a matching HLA type. Whole-study results and caveats: The study found HLA-C-restricted CMV-specific TCR beta clonotypes dominating the ex vivo response. Totalled public TCR beta family frequency picked out people who carried CMV plus the relevant HLA.

V lost 6 bases, J lost 0 bases, and 3 bases stayed unmatched. The CDR3 sequence is 16 residues long. CDR1 LNHNV and CDR2 YYDKDF come from the germline V gene (reference sequence). As to this clonotype: The target antigen is unknown.

From the reads, TCRdb called clonotypes with MiXCR, one entry per CDR3 protein. The data contain around 740,000 distinct CDR3 sequences, 35% to 45% of them singletons. This TCR was sampled from a human donor in good health (CMV status not recorded). Some clones in this sample may be carry-over from other donors' samples. The rearrangement joins TRBV15 to TRBJ2-1, with TRBD2 identical over 12 bases. The sequencing sample was made of PBMCs. Here the CDR3 DNA reads TGTGCCACCAGGGCGACTAGCGGGAGCTCCTACAATGAGCAGTTCTTC. This gives the protein CATRATSGSSYNEQFF.